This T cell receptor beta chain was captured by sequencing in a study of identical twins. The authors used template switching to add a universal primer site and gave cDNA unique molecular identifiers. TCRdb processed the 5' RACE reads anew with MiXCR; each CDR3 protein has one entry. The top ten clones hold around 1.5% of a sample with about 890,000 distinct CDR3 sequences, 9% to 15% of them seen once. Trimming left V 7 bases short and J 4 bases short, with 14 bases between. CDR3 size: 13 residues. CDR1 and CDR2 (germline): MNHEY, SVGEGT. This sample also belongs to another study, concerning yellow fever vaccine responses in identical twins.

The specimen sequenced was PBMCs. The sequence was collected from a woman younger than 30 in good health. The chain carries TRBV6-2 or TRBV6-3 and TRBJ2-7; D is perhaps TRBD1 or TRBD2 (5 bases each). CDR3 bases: TGTGCCAGCACCCGGGGATGGGGGTACGAGCAGTACGTC. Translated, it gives CASTRGWGYEQYV.